This T cell receptor beta chain was captured by sequencing in a study of T cell responses to AZD1222 COVID-19 vaccine. The length of the CDR3 is 14 residues. Germline V CDR1 and CDR2: SQVTM, ANQGSEA. Trimming removed 4 bases at V and 0 bases at J, with 9 bases between. Worth noting for this clone: Antigen specificity is unknown.

Using immunoSEQ multiplex PCR, the repertoire was profiled, and TCRdb retains in-frame clones only, with some absent. Of about 110,000 clones listed, 70% to 90% are singletons. Study results and caveats: Unmutated variant regions are reportedly the target of nearly half of TCRs that are spike-specific. Spike-specific TCR breadth rose after two AZD1222 doses, and depth rose as well. Researchers report vaccine-associated CD4 TCRs spanning spike, with dominance at 160-218 and 743-854.

The sample was peripheral blood, taken 28 days after the second AZD1222 dose. This receptor was taken from an adult who received the AZD1222 COVID-19 vaccine. The chain has TRBV29-1 and TRBJ1-4, with D maybe TRBD1 (6 bases). This CDR3 is CSVGRGSTNEKLFF. CDR3 in DNA: TGCAGCGTTGGGAGGGGGTCAACTAATGAAAAACTGTTTTTT.